A single sample gave rise to the 8 T cell receptor beta chains below, sequenced in a study of T cell repertoires in cytomegalovirus infection (dated by TCRdb to between 2019 and 2020). Instrument used: Illumina HiSeq 1500. The public reads were reanalyzed by TCRdb: fastp trimming at Q25, MiXCR alignment, in-frame beta chains only. All rows with the same CDR3 protein become a single entry with the most common DNA and genes. The sample contains a few hundred thousand distinct CDR3 sequences, 15% to 20% of them found a single time. The ten largest make up 12% of the sample. The sequenced material came from PBMCs. These receptors were collected from a human donor in good health (CMV status not recorded). Some clones in this sample may be carry-over from other donors' samples.

This clonotype was seen only a few times. J is TRBJ2-7 and V is TRBV5-6, with TRBD1 matching 7 bases. The CDR3 loop spans 15 amino acids. Germline trimming cut 0 bases from V and 6 bases from J; bases unmatched to any gene: 9. CDR1 SGHDT and CDR2 YYEEEE come from the germline V gene. CDR3 residues: CASSLVGTELVEQYF. CDR3 nucleotides: TGTGCCAGCAGCTTGGTTGGGACAGAGCTTGTCGAGCAGTACTTC.

The rearrangement uses TRBV5-1 and TRBJ2-1; 7 nucleotides align to TRBD2. Germline trimming cut 1 base from V and 4 bases from J; bases unmatched to any gene: 2. CDR1 and CDR2 from the germline V gene are SGHRS and YFSETQ. The CDR3 is 14 residues long. The chain's CDR3 is CASSLWRGYNEQFF. CDR3 in DNA: TGCGCCAGCAGCTTGTGGCGGGGGTACAATGAGCAGTTCTTC.

Concerning this clonotype itself: A much larger clone lies a single base off, so this may be a read error. The V gene is TRBV7-6, the J gene TRBJ1-6; TRBD1 might be the D (5 bases). V lost 4 bases to trimming and J lost 9 bases, with 16 bases between them. CDR3 length equals 15 residues. Germline values: CDR1 SGHVS, CDR2 FNYEAQ. The CDR3 sequence: CASSSRKGEGSPLHF. The CDR3 bases are TGTGCCAGCAGCTCCCGGAAAGGGGAGGGTTCACCCCTCCACTTT.

This clonotype has just a few counts. This rearrangement joins TRBV24-1 to TRBJ2-5; the match to TRBD1 covers 8 bases. Germline CDR1 reads KGHDR; CDR2 reads SFDVKD. V gave up 9 bases and J gave up 3 bases; unmatched junction bases: 11. The CDR3 consists of 15 residues. CDR3 sequence: CATAASRGQEETQYF. Here the CDR3 DNA reads TGTGCCACCGCGGCCTCCAGGGGGCAAGAAGAGACCCAGTACTTC.

This clonotype was recorded at least ten times. This CDR3 reads CASSGYLDTEAFF. The DNA of the CDR3 is TGTGCCAGCAGTGGTTATTTGGACACTGAAGCTTTCTTT. The rearrangement uses TRBV7-6 and TRBJ1-1, with D unresolved. Germline CDR1 SGHVS, CDR2 FNYEAQ. The V end lost 6 bases, the J end lost 3 bases, and 11 bases lay between the germline ends. The CDR3 sequence is 13 residues long.

Ten or more counts support this clonotype. The chain is built from TRBV7-2 and TRBJ2-1; D possibly corresponds to TRBD2 (6 bases). V lost 5 bases and J 4 bases, leaving 18 bases between the germline ends. The CDR3 loop spans 16 amino acids. Germline CDR1 is SGHTA and CDR2 is FQGNSA. The CDR3 region has the DNA TGTGCCAGCAGCCTAGACGGGACTGGCTTATACAATGAGCAGTTCTTC. Its translation: CASSLDGTGLYNEQFF.

This clonotype was observed a handful of times. CDR3 loop: CASSRDSWGTYNEQFF. CDR3 DNA sequence: TGTGCCAGTAGCCGGGACAGTTGGGGAACCTACAATGAGCAGTTCTTC. This chain joins TRBV19 and TRBJ2-1; 7 bases align to TRBD1. CDR1 is LNHDA and CDR2 is SQIVND in the germline V gene (reference sequence). V lost 6 bases and J lost 2; bases outside the gene matches: 10. This CDR3 contains 16 residues.

This clonotype was detected many times. Here the CDR3 DNA reads TGTGCCACGCATAGCCATACCTCAGATACGCAGTATTTT. Amino acid sequence: CATHSHTSDTQYF. The chain employs TRBV6-6 and TRBJ2-3; D is unresolved. The CDR3 has 13 amino acids. V dropped 10 bases and J dropped 4 bases, with 15 bases sitting between them. Germline values: CDR1 MNHNY, CDR2 SVGAGI (reference sequence).